This T cell receptor (beta chain) appears in the sequencing data of a study of cytotoxic CD8 clonotypes in ibrutinib-treated CLL. Study information: For this cohort, patients were about a dozen relapsed/refractory and around 15 treatment-naive, while fewer than 18 were IGHV unmutated. Among the samples, the mean was about 250,000 productive templates and some 100,000 productive rearrangements.

The length of the CDR3 is 13 residues. The ends were cut back, 0 bases at V and 7 bases at J, with 7 bases in the middle. Germline CDR1 reads SGDLS; CDR2 reads YYNGEE. Points from the study as a whole: Sustained-remission patients were sampled at different times than progressing patients were.

Comment on this clone: Antigen: not known.

The intended depth for sequencing was 1 in 200,000 to 1 in 1 million T cells. Produced via immunoSEQ multiplex PCR; TCRdb's table is partial and in-frame only. The sample contains some 200,000 clones, roughly 72% of which appear only once. J is TRBJ2-2 and V is TRBV9; D call uncertain. The specimen comprised PBMCs, sampled after 24 months of ibrutinib treatment. This clonotype originated in a human donor with chronic lymphocytic leukemia. CDR3 region: CASSVASNGELFF. CDR3 in DNA: TGTGCCAGCAGCGTAGCTTCTAACGGGGAGCTGTTTTTT.